Listed here are 5 T cell receptor beta chains from one sample, sequenced in a study of CD8+ T cells in alopecia areata. The treatment: oral pan-JAK inhibitor, 5-10 mg twice daily. Extracted RNA was reverse transcribed into cDNA, the sequencing template. Measured with immunoSEQ multiplex PCR; TCRdb has only the in-frame clones, and not every one. The sample records just over 150,000 clones, roughly 65% being singletons. This specimen was CD4+ T cells sorted from blood, taken at week 4, from a patient treated with tofacitinib. Every receptor here comes from a human donor with alopecia areata.

The chain recombines TRBV30 with TRBJ1-4; 7 nucleotides align to TRBD1. This CDR3 comprises 13 residues. After removal of 0 bases from V and 8 bases from J, the junction contained 3 bases not matched to a gene. CDR1 GTSNPN and CDR2 SVGIG come from the germline V gene (reference sequence). CDR3 DNA: TGTGCCTGGAGTGTAGGAGGGGGCGAAAAACTGTTTTTT. Amino acid sequence: CAWSVGGGEKLFF.

This clone appeared a few times. The genes are TRBV14 and TRBJ2-2; D gene uncertain. V was pared by 2 bases and J by 5 bases, with 6 bases between. Germline-derived CDR1 and CDR2 are SGHDN and FVKESK. This CDR3 has 13 residues. The CDR3 spells CASSQRPTGELFF. The DNA for the CDR3 is TGTGCCAGCAGCCAACGCCCAACCGGGGAGCTGTTTTTT.

V is TRBV29-1 and J is TRBJ2-1, with D maybe TRBD1 (5 bases). The germline CDR1 and CDR2 sequences are SQVTM and ANQGSEA. The V gene lost 6 bases and the J gene lost 12 bases, with 24 bases spanning the gap. CDR3 length equals 14 residues. In DNA form, the CDR3 reads TGCAGCGTGGCAGAGTCTCAGGGTATCGGTGGGCAGTTCTTC. Protein: CSVAESQGIGGQFF.

The CDR3 spells CAWTYGINYGYTF. As DNA, the CDR3 is TGTGCCTGGACGTACGGAATTAACTATGGCTACACCTTC. The chain combines TRBV30 with TRBJ1-2; unclear D gene. Germline lookup yields CDR1 GTSNPN and CDR2 SVGIG (reference sequence). V lost 4 bases to trimming and J lost 1 base, with 10 bases between them. The CDR3 sequence is 13 residues long.

V gene TRBV29-1 combines with J gene TRBJ2-5; D may be TRBD2 (7 bases). V shed 4 bases and J shed 4 bases, with 10 bases lying between them. The germline gives CDR1 SQVTM, CDR2 ANQGSEA. CDR3 length: 12 amino acids. This CDR3 reads CSVAGGAETQYF. The CDR3 DNA reads as TGCAGCGTTGCGGGGGGCGCAGAGACCCAGTACTTC.